Listed below are T cell receptor beta chains from one sample, sequenced in a study of shared clonotypes between healthy human individuals. Some clones are missing from TCRdb's copy, which holds only in-frame ones; the method was immunoSEQ multiplex PCR. The table has about 730,000 clones, over 60% seen once. Material: memory CD4+ T cells sorted from blood. These receptors were collected from a woman in her 30s in good health. CDR3s include the opening cysteine and the closing phenylalanine or tryptophan. The D gene is left open where the match is weak. Expanded clones get a size class; other rows say once, few or many, or leave the size out.

cdr3_nt: TGTGCCAGCAGTGAAGCGAGGGCGAACACTGAAGCTTTCTTT
cdr3_aa: CASSEARANTEAFF
j_call: TRBJ1-1
d_call: .
clone_size: many
v_call: TRBV6-1

cdr3_nt: TGTGCCAGCAGCGCCTCAGGGGGCCCCAATCAGCCCCAGCATTTT
cdr3_aa: CASSASGGPNQPQHF
j_call: TRBJ1-5
d_call: TRBD1
clone_size: .
v_call: TRBV7-9

cdr3_nt: TGTGCCAGCAGTGAACGGTACTGGGGCAATCAGCCCCAGCATTTT
cdr3_aa: CASSERYWGNQPQHF
j_call: TRBJ1-5
d_call: .
clone_size: .
v_call: TRBV2

cdr3_nt: TGCGCCAGCAGCCAAAAGTTAGGAGGGCCGGAGACCCAGTACTTC
cdr3_aa: CASSQKLGGPETQYF
j_call: TRBJ2-5
d_call: .
clone_size: .
v_call: TRBV5-1

cdr3_nt: TGTGCCAGCGGACAGCCGAACACTGAAGCTTTCTTT
cdr3_aa: CASGQPNTEAFF
j_call: TRBJ1-1
d_call: .
clone_size: .
v_call: TRBV9

cdr3_nt: TGTGCCAGTAGTATCGCCACTGGCGGGACGTTTGAGCAGTTCTTC
cdr3_aa: CASSIATGGTFEQFF
j_call: TRBJ2-1
d_call: .
clone_size: .
v_call: TRBV19

cdr3_nt: TGTGCCAGTAGTATAATGGGGTACGGAAACACCATATATTTT
cdr3_aa: CASSIMGYGNTIYF
j_call: TRBJ1-3
d_call: .
clone_size: .
v_call: TRBV19

cdr3_nt: TGTGCCAGCAGCCCCCGGGGCGCGTACGAGCAGTACTTC
cdr3_aa: CASSPRGAYEQYF
j_call: TRBJ2-7
d_call: .
clone_size: many
v_call: TRBV7-9

cdr3_nt: TGCAGCGTGGAGCCGGGACCAAGCGAGCAGTACTTC
cdr3_aa: CSVEPGPSEQYF
j_call: TRBJ2-7
d_call: .
clone_size: .
v_call: TRBV29-1

cdr3_nt: TGCGCCAGCAGCCTTACAGGGGGCATCGGGGAGACCCAGTACTTC
cdr3_aa: CASSLTGGIGETQYF
j_call: TRBJ2-5
d_call: TRBD1
clone_size: .
v_call: TRBV5-1

cdr3_nt: TGTGCCAGCAGACCTGACCAAAGAGAGACCCAGTACTTC
cdr3_aa: CASRPDQRETQYF
j_call: TRBJ2-5
d_call: .
clone_size: .
v_call: TRBV2

cdr3_nt: TGTGCCAGCAGTTACCGTGGGGACACTGAAGCTTTCTTT
cdr3_aa: CASSYRGDTEAFF
j_call: TRBJ1-1
d_call: .
clone_size: once
v_call: TRBV6-6

cdr3_nt: TGTGCCAGCAGTATCGGACGGCTTGGCGAAAAACTGTTTTTT
cdr3_aa: CASSIGRLGEKLFF
j_call: TRBJ1-4
d_call: .
clone_size: .
v_call: TRBV11-2

cdr3_nt: TGTGCCAGCAGTTACCACCGGGGGGGGAGCACAGATACGCAGTATTTT
cdr3_aa: CASSYHRGGSTDTQYF
j_call: TRBJ2-3
d_call: TRBD2
clone_size: once
v_call: TRBV2

cdr3_nt: TGTGCCAGCAGTCCGACTAGCGGTACCGGGGAGCTGTTTTTT
cdr3_aa: CASSPTSGTGELFF
j_call: TRBJ2-2
d_call: TRBD2
clone_size: .
v_call: TRBV2

cdr3_nt: TGTGCCTGGAACTGGCGAATAGCGGGAGTAAGAACCGGGGAGCTGTTTTTT
cdr3_aa: CAWNWRIAGVRTGELFF
j_call: TRBJ2-2
d_call: TRBD2
clone_size: once
v_call: TRBV30

cdr3_nt: TGTGCCAGTAGTATAGAGGGCTTCTATGGCTACACCTTC
cdr3_aa: CASSIEGFYGYTF
j_call: TRBJ1-2
d_call: .
clone_size: .
v_call: TRBV19

cdr3_nt: TGTGCCAGTAGTATAGTTGGACTAGCGGGAGAGGGCACCGGGGAGCTGTTTTTT
cdr3_aa: CASSIVGLAGEGTGELFF
j_call: TRBJ2-2
d_call: TRBD2
clone_size: once
v_call: TRBV19

cdr3_nt: TGTGCCAGCAGCTTAGTGATCACGGGACAGGGCCCAGATACGCAGTATTTT
cdr3_aa: CASSLVITGQGPDTQYF
j_call: TRBJ2-3
d_call: TRBD1
clone_size: once
v_call: TRBV11-2

cdr3_nt: TGTGCCAGCAGCTTGGCCGGGTTTAACTCCTACGAGCAGTACTTC
cdr3_aa: CASSLAGFNSYEQYF
j_call: TRBJ2-7
d_call: .
clone_size: .
v_call: TRBV5-4

cdr3_nt: TGTGCCAGCAGTTTAACTGGGCAGGGGGTCCTCCTCACAGATACGCAGTATTTT
cdr3_aa: CASSLTGQGVLLTDTQYF
j_call: TRBJ2-3
d_call: TRBD1
clone_size: .
v_call: TRBV28

cdr3_nt: TGTGCCAGCAGCCAAGACCTACTGTCCCACATGGCCCAGTACTTC
cdr3_aa: CASSQDLLSHMAQYF
j_call: TRBJ2-5
d_call: .
clone_size: .
v_call: TRBV7-9

cdr3_nt: TGTGCCAGCAGCTTAGGGGGACAGGGGGCTTTCTACGAGCAGTACTTC
cdr3_aa: CASSLGGQGAFYEQYF
j_call: TRBJ2-7
d_call: TRBD1
clone_size: .
v_call: TRBV11-2

cdr3_nt: TGTGCCAGCTCACATAAAGCGGGAGGGCTTCTCAAGACCCAGTACTTC
cdr3_aa: CASSHKAGGLLKTQYF
j_call: TRBJ2-5
d_call: TRBD2
clone_size: .
v_call: TRBV18

cdr3_nt: TGTGCCAGCACCCACGACCGCTTCTATGGCTACACCTTC
cdr3_aa: CASTHDRFYGYTF
j_call: TRBJ1-2
d_call: .
clone_size: .
v_call: TRBV7-2

cdr3_nt: TGTGCCAGCACTGGCCAGCTGAACACTGAAGCTTTCTTT
cdr3_aa: CASTGQLNTEAFF
j_call: TRBJ1-1
d_call: .
clone_size: .
v_call: TRBV28

cdr3_nt: TGTGCCACTCACAATGAGCAGTTCTTC
cdr3_aa: CATHNEQFF
j_call: TRBJ2-1
d_call: .
clone_size: .
v_call: TRBV7-9

cdr3_nt: TGCGCCAGCAGCCGTGACGTTACCGGGGAGCTGTTTTTT
cdr3_aa: CASSRDVTGELFF
j_call: TRBJ2-2
d_call: .
clone_size: .
v_call: TRBV5-1

cdr3_nt: TGTGCCAGCAGCCAACCCGGGGCCGGGGCCAACGTCCTGACTTTC
cdr3_aa: CASSQPGAGANVLTF
j_call: TRBJ2-6
d_call: .
clone_size: .
v_call: TRBV6-5

cdr3_nt: TGTGCCAGCAGCCAACCTGAGGGGCTATACACCGGGGAGCTGTTTTTT
cdr3_aa: CASSQPEGLYTGELFF
j_call: TRBJ2-2
d_call: .
clone_size: .
v_call: TRBV4-2

cdr3_nt: TGTGCCACCAGCAGAGATACAGCGGGGGTGGGGCAAGAGACCCAGTACTTC
cdr3_aa: CATSRDTAGVGQETQYF
j_call: TRBJ2-5
d_call: TRBD2
clone_size: .
v_call: TRBV15

cdr3_nt: TGCGCCAGCAGCATACAGGGTTCTCCAGAGACCCAGTACTTC
cdr3_aa: CASSIQGSPETQYF
j_call: TRBJ2-5
d_call: .
clone_size: .
v_call: TRBV5-1

cdr3_nt: TGCGCCAGCAGCCAAAATGTCCGGACGAGGTATGAGGGCGGGGAGCTGTTTTTT
cdr3_aa: CASSQNVRTRYEGGELFF
j_call: TRBJ2-2
d_call: .
clone_size: .
v_call: TRBV4-1

cdr3_nt: TGTGCCAGCAGCCAACTAGGAGGAAATCAGCCCCAGCATTTT
cdr3_aa: CASSQLGGNQPQHF
j_call: TRBJ1-5
d_call: .
clone_size: .
v_call: TRBV2

cdr3_nt: TGTGCCAGCAGCCCGGGAGGGTTGAGCACAGATACGCAGTATTTT
cdr3_aa: CASSPGGLSTDTQYF
j_call: TRBJ2-3
d_call: TRBD2
clone_size: .
v_call: TRBV7-2

cdr3_nt: TGTGCCAGCAGCCCTGGATTAGCGGGTATAGGCACCGGGGAGCTGTTTTTT
cdr3_aa: CASSPGLAGIGTGELFF
j_call: TRBJ2-2
d_call: TRBD2
clone_size: .
v_call: TRBV5-4

cdr3_nt: TGTGCCAGCAGCTTCGTCCCGGGAGGGACAGATACGCAGTATTTT
cdr3_aa: CASSFVPGGTDTQYF
j_call: TRBJ2-3
d_call: TRBD2
clone_size: .
v_call: TRBV7-8

cdr3_nt: TGTGCCAGCAGCCCCGCCGGGGCCTACAATGAGCAGTTCTTC
cdr3_aa: CASSPAGAYNEQFF
j_call: TRBJ2-1
d_call: .
clone_size: .
v_call: TRBV7-9

cdr3_nt: TGTGCCAGCAGTGCGTGGGAGGCGGGAAACACCATATATTTT
cdr3_aa: CASSAWEAGNTIYF
j_call: TRBJ1-3
d_call: .
clone_size: .
v_call: TRBV2

cdr3_nt: TGTGCCAGCAGCCCTATGGACAGGGGAAATGAGCAGTTCTTC
cdr3_aa: CASSPMDRGNEQFF
j_call: TRBJ2-1
d_call: TRBD1
clone_size: .
v_call: TRBV4-2

cdr3_nt: TGTGCCGGGTCGGACTATCCGGGGCAGACCCAGTACTTC
cdr3_aa: CAGSDYPGQTQYF
j_call: TRBJ2-5
d_call: .
clone_size: .
v_call: TRBV19

cdr3_nt: TGTGCCAGCAGCTTAGTGGCGGAGCGCACAGATACGCAGTATTTT
cdr3_aa: CASSLVAERTDTQYF
j_call: TRBJ2-3
d_call: .
clone_size: .
v_call: TRBV11-2

cdr3_nt: TGCGCCAGCAGCATAGGACAGGGGGACCCCTGGGGCTACACCTTC
cdr3_aa: CASSIGQGDPWGYTF
j_call: TRBJ1-2
d_call: TRBD1
clone_size: .
v_call: TRBV5-1

cdr3_nt: TGTGCCAGTAGTATAGGGCTAGCGGGAGTGGTCACCGGGGAGCTGTTTTTT
cdr3_aa: CASSIGLAGVVTGELFF
j_call: TRBJ2-2
d_call: TRBD2
clone_size: few
v_call: TRBV19

cdr3_nt: TGTGCCAGCTCACGGACAGGGGGAAATGAGCAGTTCTTC
cdr3_aa: CASSRTGGNEQFF
j_call: TRBJ2-1
d_call: TRBD1
clone_size: .
v_call: TRBV18

cdr3_nt: TGCGCCAGCTACCCAGACCTGGGCTACGAGCAGTACTTC
cdr3_aa: CASYPDLGYEQYF
j_call: TRBJ2-7
d_call: .
clone_size: .
v_call: TRBV5-1

cdr3_nt: TGTGCCAGCAGCTTAGCTTCTCGGGGCACCAGTATAGAAGCTTTCTTT
cdr3_aa: CASSLASRGTSIEAFF
j_call: TRBJ1-1
d_call: .
clone_size: .
v_call: TRBV7-9

cdr3_nt: TGTGCCAGCAGCCCAACATACAGCGATCAGCCCCAGCATTTT
cdr3_aa: CASSPTYSDQPQHF
j_call: TRBJ1-5
d_call: .
clone_size: .
v_call: TRBV2

cdr3_nt: TGTGCCAGCCGAGGACTGGAGAACTACAATGAGCAGTTCTTC
cdr3_aa: CASRGLENYNEQFF
j_call: TRBJ2-1
d_call: .
clone_size: .
v_call: TRBV7-2

cdr3_nt: TGTGCCATCAGCCCGGTCAGAGATGAGCAGTTCTTC
cdr3_aa: CAISPVRDEQFF
j_call: TRBJ2-1
d_call: .
clone_size: .
v_call: TRBV10-3

cdr3_nt: TGTGCCAGCAGTGAAGTGATAGGGAACACTGAAGCTTTCTTT
cdr3_aa: CASSEVIGNTEAFF
j_call: TRBJ1-1
d_call: .
clone_size: .
v_call: TRBV6-1

cdr3_nt: TGCGCCAGCAGCCAAGATCCTGGGGGCTACACCTTC
cdr3_aa: CASSQDPGGYTF
j_call: TRBJ1-2
d_call: .
clone_size: .
v_call: TRBV4-1

cdr3_nt: TGTGCCAGCAGCCTAGGAGGGCCTCCAAACACCATATATTTT
cdr3_aa: CASSLGGPPNTIYF
j_call: TRBJ1-3
d_call: .
clone_size: .
v_call: TRBV7-6

cdr3_nt: TGTGCCAGCAGCTTGGCGCTAGCGGGAGTCGGGGAGACCCAGTACTTC
cdr3_aa: CASSLALAGVGETQYF
j_call: TRBJ2-5
d_call: TRBD2
clone_size: once
v_call: TRBV5-4

cdr3_nt: TGTGCCAGCAGCCGCCCCCGGGACAACCATAACAATGAGCAGTTCTTC
cdr3_aa: CASSRPRDNHNNEQFF
j_call: TRBJ2-1
d_call: .
clone_size: .
v_call: TRBV6-7

cdr3_nt: TGTGCCAGCAGTTTATCGGGGGGGGAATATTATGGCTACACCTTC
cdr3_aa: CASSLSGGEYYGYTF
j_call: TRBJ1-2
d_call: .
clone_size: once
v_call: TRBV27